This TCR beta chain is from a study of low-dose radiotherapy and immunotherapy resistance in tumors. Across the study: Radiation delivery to Cohort 1 consisted of 0.5 Gy per fraction every 2 weeks, summing to 6.5 Gy. Patients were given intravenous nivolumab 240 mg every two weeks plus ipilimumab 1 mg/kg every six weeks.

Time point denoted: before trial treatment. After removal of 8 bases from V and 4 bases from J, the junction contained 10 bases not matched to a gene. There are 14 residues in the CDR3. Germline lookup yields CDR1 MNHEY and CDR2 SVGEGT. Covering alpha and beta chains, TRAV- and TRBV-specific primers were used for the first-strand cDNA. It was with a constant-region primer and a V-primer adapter that TCRs were amplified over 20 PCR cycles. TCRdb re-analysed the reads in MiXCR, keeping a single row per CDR3 protein. The sample holds under 90,000 distinct CDR3 sequences, over 15% seen once. This clonotype occurred a few times.

Sequences were derived from PBMCs, sampled before treatment. The chain employs TRBV6-2 or TRBV6-3 and TRBJ1-1; 7 nucleotides line up with TRBD1. The receptor was derived from a male donor with prostate cancer. The CDR3 nucleotides are TGTGCCAGCGGCGGACAGGACGATTCCACTGAAGCTTTCTTT. Its protein product is CASGGQDDSTEAFF.